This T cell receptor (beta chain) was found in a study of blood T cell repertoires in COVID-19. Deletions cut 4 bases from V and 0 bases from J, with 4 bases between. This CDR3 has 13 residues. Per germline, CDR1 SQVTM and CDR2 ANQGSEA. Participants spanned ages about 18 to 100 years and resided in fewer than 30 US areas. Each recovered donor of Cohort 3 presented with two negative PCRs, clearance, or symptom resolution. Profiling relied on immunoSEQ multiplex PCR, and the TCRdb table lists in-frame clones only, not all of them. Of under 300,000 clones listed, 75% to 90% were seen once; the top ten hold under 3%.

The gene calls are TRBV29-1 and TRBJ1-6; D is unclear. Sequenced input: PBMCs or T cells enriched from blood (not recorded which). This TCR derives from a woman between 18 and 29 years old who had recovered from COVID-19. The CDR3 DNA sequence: TGCAGCGTTGCTAGCTCCTATAATTCACCCCTCCACTTT. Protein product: CSVASSYNSPLHF.